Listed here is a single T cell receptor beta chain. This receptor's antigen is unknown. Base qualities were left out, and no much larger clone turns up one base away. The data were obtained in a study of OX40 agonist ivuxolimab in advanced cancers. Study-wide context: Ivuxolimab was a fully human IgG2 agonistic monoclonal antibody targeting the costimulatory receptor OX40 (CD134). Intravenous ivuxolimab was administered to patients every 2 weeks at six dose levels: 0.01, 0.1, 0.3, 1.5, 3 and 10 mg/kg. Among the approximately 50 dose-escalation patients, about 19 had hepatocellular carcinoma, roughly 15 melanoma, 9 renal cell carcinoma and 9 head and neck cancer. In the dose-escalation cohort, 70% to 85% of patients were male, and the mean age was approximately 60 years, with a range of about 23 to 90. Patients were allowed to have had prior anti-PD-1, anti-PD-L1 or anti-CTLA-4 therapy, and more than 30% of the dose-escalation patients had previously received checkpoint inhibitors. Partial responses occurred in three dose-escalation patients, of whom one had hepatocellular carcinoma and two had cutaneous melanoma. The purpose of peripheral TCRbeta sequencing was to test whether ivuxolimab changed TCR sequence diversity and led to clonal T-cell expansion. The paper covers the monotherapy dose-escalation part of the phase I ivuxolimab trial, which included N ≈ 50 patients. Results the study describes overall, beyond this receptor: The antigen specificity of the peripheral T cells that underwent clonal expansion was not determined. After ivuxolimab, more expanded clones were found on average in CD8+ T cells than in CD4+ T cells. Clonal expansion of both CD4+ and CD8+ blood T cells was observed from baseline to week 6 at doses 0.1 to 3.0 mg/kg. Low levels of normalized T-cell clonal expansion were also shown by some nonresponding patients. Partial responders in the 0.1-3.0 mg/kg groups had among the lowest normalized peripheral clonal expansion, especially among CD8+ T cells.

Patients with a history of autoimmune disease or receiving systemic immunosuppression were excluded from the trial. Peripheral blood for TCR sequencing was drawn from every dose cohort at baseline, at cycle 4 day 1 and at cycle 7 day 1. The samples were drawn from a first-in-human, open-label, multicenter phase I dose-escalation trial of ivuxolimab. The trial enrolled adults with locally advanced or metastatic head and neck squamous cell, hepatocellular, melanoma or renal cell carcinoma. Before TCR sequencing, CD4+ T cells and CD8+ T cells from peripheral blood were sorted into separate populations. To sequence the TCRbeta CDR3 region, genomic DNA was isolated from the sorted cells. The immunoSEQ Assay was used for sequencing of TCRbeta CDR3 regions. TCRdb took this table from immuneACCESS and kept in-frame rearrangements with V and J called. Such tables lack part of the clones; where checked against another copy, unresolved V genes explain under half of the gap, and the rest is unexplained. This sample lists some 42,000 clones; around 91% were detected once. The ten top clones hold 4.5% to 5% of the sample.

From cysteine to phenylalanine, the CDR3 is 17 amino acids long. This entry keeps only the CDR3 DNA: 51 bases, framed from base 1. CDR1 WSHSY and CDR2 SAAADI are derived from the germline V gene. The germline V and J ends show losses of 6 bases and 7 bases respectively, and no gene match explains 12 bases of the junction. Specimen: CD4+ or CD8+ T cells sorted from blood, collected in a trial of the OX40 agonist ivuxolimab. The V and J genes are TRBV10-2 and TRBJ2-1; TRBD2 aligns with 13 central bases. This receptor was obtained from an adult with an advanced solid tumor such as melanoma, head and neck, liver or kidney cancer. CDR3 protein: CASRTSGRLEAQNEQFF. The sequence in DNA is TGCGCCAGCAGGACTAGCGGGAGGCTCGAGGCCCAAAATGAGCAGTTCTTC.